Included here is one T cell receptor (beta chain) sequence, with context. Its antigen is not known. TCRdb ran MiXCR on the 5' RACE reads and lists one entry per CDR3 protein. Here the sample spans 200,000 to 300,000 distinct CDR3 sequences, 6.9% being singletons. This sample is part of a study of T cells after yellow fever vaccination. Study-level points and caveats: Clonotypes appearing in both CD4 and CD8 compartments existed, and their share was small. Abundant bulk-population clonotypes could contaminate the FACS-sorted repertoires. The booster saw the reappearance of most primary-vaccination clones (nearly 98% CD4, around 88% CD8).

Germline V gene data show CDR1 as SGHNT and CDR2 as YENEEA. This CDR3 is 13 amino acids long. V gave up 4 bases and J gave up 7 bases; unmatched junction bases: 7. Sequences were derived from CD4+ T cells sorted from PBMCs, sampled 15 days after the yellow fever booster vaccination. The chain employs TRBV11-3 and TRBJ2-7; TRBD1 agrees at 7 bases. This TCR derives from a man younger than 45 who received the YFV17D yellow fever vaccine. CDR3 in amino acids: CASSSRQGSEQYF. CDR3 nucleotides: TGTGCCAGCAGCTCCAGACAGGGATCGGAGCAGTACTTC.